The 12 T cell receptor beta chains below all came from one sample that was sequenced in a study of T cells in Graves' hyperthyroidism and ophthalmopathy. Using RNA transcripts as the source, TCR beta CDR3 regions were amplified. During a first-round RT-PCR of the TCR CDR3, the HTBI primer set was used. TCRdb reprocessed the multiplex PCR reads via MiXCR and lists one record per CDR3 protein. The data show about 690,000 distinct CDR3 sequences, approximately 15% seen once. The source material was blood. All receptors come from a man aged 50 to 60 with Graves' hyperthyroidism.

This clonotype was seen a handful of times. J is TRBJ2-7 and V is TRBV10-3; possible D gene TRBD1, 5 bases. Germline values: CDR1 ENHRY, CDR2 SYGVKD. This CDR3 spans 11 amino acids. Trimming took off 8 bases at V and 6 bases at J, with 11 bases between the two ends. CDR3 in amino acids: CAIGQGPEQYF. CDR3 sequence (DNA): TGTGCCATCGGGCAGGGCCCCGAGCAGTACTTC.

This clonotype was seen more than once but under ten times. The genes are TRBV24-1 and TRBJ2-4; TRBD1 matches at 10 bases. The CDR3 has 15 residues. V was pared by 6 bases and J by 5 bases, with 6 bases of the junction left unmatched. CDR1 and CDR2 (germline): KGHDR, SFDVKD. Here the CDR3 DNA reads TGTGCCACCAGTCCCGGGACAGGGGAGGAAAACATTCAGTACTTC. Translation gives CATSPGTGEENIQYF.

This clonotype was found many times. The chain uses TRBV28 and TRBJ1-5; no reliable D call. Looked up from germline, CDR1 is MDHEN and CDR2 is SYDVKM. The CDR3 has 14 residues. Trimming left V 8 bases short and J 9 bases short, with 20 bases between. CDR3 in DNA: TGTGCCAGCGGGCCCCAGGCAGTGAGAAGGCCCCAGCATTTT. Its translation is CASGPQAVRRPQHF.

This clonotype was counted between two and nine times. The V call is TRBV7-9, the J call TRBJ1-2, with D maybe TRBD1 (6 bases). The CDR3 runs to 13 residues. CDR1 and CDR2 from the germline V gene are SEHNR and FQNEAQ (reference sequence). Trimming removed 7 bases at V and 7 bases at J, with 16 bases between. CDR3 in amino acids: CASTPHRDRGYTF. The CDR3 nucleotides are TGTGCCAGCACCCCGCACAGGGATCGTGGCTACACCTTC. Full variable domain (outside the CDR3, taken from reference TRBV7-9 and TRBJ1-2): DTGVSQNPRHKITKRGQNVTFRCDPISEHNRLYWYRQTLGQGPEFLTYFQNEAQLEKSRLLSDRFSAERPKGSFSTLEIQRTEQGDSAMYLCASTPHRDRGYTFGSGTRLTVV.

With respect to this clonotype: Just one base apart from a much larger clone, this may be a read error. The gene calls are TRBV27 and TRBJ1-2; perhaps TRBD1 as D (5 bases). The V and J ends lost 2 bases and 7 bases respectively, with 11 bases between them. Germline CDR1 MNHEY, CDR2 SMNVEV (reference sequence). CDR3 size: 13 residues. The CDR3 region is CASSLGGGCGYTF. The CDR3 DNA is TGTGCCAGCAGTTTAGGGGGAGGCTGTGGCTACACCTTC.

This chain joins TRBV4-3 and TRBJ1-2; D unresolved. Germline CDR1 LGHNA, CDR2 YSLEER. This CDR3 has 16 residues. V was cut by 0 bases and J by 4 bases, with 15 bases left in between. CDR3 region: CASSQDPDRPLYGYTF. The CDR3 DNA sequence: TGCGCCAGCAGCCAAGATCCGGACCGCCCCCTCTATGGCTACACCTTC.

This clonotype was counted between two and nine times. This sequence joins TRBV6-2 or TRBV6-3 and TRBJ2-1, with D tentatively TRBD2 (6 bases). V gave up 0 bases and J gave up 7 bases, with 13 bases separating them. Germline loops: CDR1 MNHEY, CDR2 SVGEGT. CDR3 length equals 15 residues. The CDR3: CASSYSSEGRNEQFF. Written as DNA, the CDR3 is TGTGCCAGCAGTTACTCATCGGAGGGAAGGAATGAGCAGTTCTTC.

V is TRBV11-2 and J is TRBJ2-1, with TRBD1 as a possible D gene (5 bases). V was pared by 3 bases and J by 5 bases, with 14 bases between. Germline V gene data show CDR1 as SGHAT and CDR2 as FQNNGV. This CDR3 is built from 15 residues. CDR3 region: CASSFGGGANNEQFF. The CDR3 bases are TGTGCCAGCAGCTTCGGTGGTGGGGCAAACAATGAGCAGTTCTTC.

The CDR3 spells CASSVTAALSSGRANGRVNEQFF. CDR3 DNA: TGTGCCAGCAGCGTAACTGCGGCTCTTTCTAGCGGGAGGGCCAACGGTCGTGTCAATGAGCAGTTCTTC. The rearrangement uses TRBV9 and TRBJ2-1, with 12 bases identical to TRBD2. In germline, CDR1 is SGDLS, CDR2 YYNGEE. Losses at the gene ends were 1 base for V and 6 bases for J; bases not matched to a gene: 26. This CDR3 has 23 residues.

This clonotype was counted many times. This rearrangement joins TRBV11-2 to TRBJ2-4, with D possibly being TRBD2 (5 bases). Germline lookup yields CDR1 SGHAT and CDR2 FQNNGV. V was pared by 5 bases and J by 0 bases, with 8 bases between. This CDR3 contains 14 residues. The CDR3 sequence is CASSPGSAKNIQYF. DNA of the CDR3: TGTGCCAGCAGCCCGGGATCAGCCAAAAACATTCAGTACTTC.

This clonotype was seen at least ten times. The V gene is TRBV19, the J gene TRBJ1-4, with unresolved D. CDR3 length: 12 amino acids. V was cut by 5 bases and J by 7 bases, with 8 bases left in between. Germline loops: CDR1 LNHDA, CDR2 SQIVND (reference sequence). The chain's CDR3 is CASSEDSEKLFF. The CDR3 DNA reads TGTGCCAGTAGTGAAGACTCTGAAAAACTGTTTTTT.

The genes are TRBV24-1 and TRBJ2-7; 8 bases fit TRBD1. Germline lookup yields CDR1 KGHDR and CDR2 SFDVKD. This CDR3 is 14 amino acids long. V lost 8 bases, J lost 2 bases, and 7 bases stayed unmatched. CDR3 amino acids: CATISRDRTYEQYF. The CDR3 DNA sequence: TGTGCCACCATCTCCCGGGACAGGACCTACGAGCAGTACTTC.